One sample yielded the 15 T cell receptor beta chains listed below, sequenced in a study of cytomegalovirus exposure and HLA in healthy donors. Clones were read by immunoSEQ multiplex PCR, and TCRdb kept only the in-frame ones, dropping some. The repertoire has about 240,000 clones, approximately 87% of them found once; the top ten carry 2.6%. The specimen sequenced was PBMCs. These TCRs come from a man between 18 and 35 years old in good health and CMV-seronegative.

The V call is TRBV30, the J call TRBJ2-1; D call uncertain. Germline V gives CDR1 GTSNPN, CDR2 SVGIG (reference sequence). V lost 4 bases and J lost 0, with 10 bases in between. The CDR3 extends over 14 amino acids. The CDR3 DNA follows: TGTGCCTGGAACCGTCGTAGCTCCTACAATGAGCAGTTCTTC. This encodes CAWNRRSSYNEQFF.

The chain is built from TRBV5-8 and TRBJ2-5, with D possibly being TRBD1 (6 bases). Germline assignment: CDR1 SGHTS and CDR2 YDEGEE. Between the trimmed V and J ends, which lost 7 bases and 5 bases, there was a span of 18 bases. The CDR3 extends over 14 amino acids. CDR3 region: CASLRDIVSETQYF. CDR3 DNA: TGTGCCAGCCTTAGGGACATCGTCTCGGAGACCCAGTACTTC.

Points on this clone: One end of the junction varies from germline; a read error may be responsible. This chain connects TRBV6-5 to TRBJ2-3; a possible D gene is TRBD2 (5 bases). The germline V gene encodes CDR1 MNHEY and CDR2 SVGAGI. This CDR3 has 15 residues. CDR3 sequence reads: CASTYSALGRDTQYF. CDR3 bases: TGTGCCAGCACTTACTCCGCCCTGGGGAGAGATACGCAGTATTTT.

This chain uses TRBV4-2 with TRBJ1-1, with D maybe TRBD1 (5 bases). The V end lost 0 bases, the J end lost 4 bases, and 12 bases lay between the germline ends. Germline loops: CDR1 LGHNA, CDR2 YNFKEQ. The CDR3 spans 15 residues. CDR3 sequence: CASSQEPGEGTEAFF. CDR3 in DNA: TGTGCCAGCAGCCAAGAACCGGGGGAGGGCACTGAAGCTTTCTTT.

This rearrangement joins TRBV5-1 to TRBJ2-3, with 9 bases fitting TRBD2. This CDR3 comprises 19 residues. Germline assignment: CDR1 SGHRS and CDR2 YFSETQ. V lost 7 bases, J lost 2 bases, and 20 bases stayed unmatched. CDR3 amino acids: CASARLADNYMDTTDTQYF. CDR3 coding DNA: TGCGCCAGCGCGAGACTAGCGGATAACTACATGGATACCACAGATACGCAGTATTTT.

The CDR3: CASSLTSGGYNEQFF. Here the CDR3 DNA reads TGTGCCAGCAGTTTAACTAGCGGGGGGTACAATGAGCAGTTCTTC. This sequence joins TRBV27 and TRBJ2-1; 12 positions agree with TRBD2. The V segment lost 2 bases and the J segment 4 bases; nucleotides outside the gene matches: 0. This CDR3 has 15 residues. CDR1 and CDR2 (germline): MNHEY, SMNVEV (reference sequence).

This clone was detected once. The gene calls are TRBV6-1 and TRBJ2-5, with TRBD1 matching over 9 bases. The CDR3 contains 14 residues. From germline, CDR1 is MNHNS and CDR2 SASEGT. With V trimmed by 8 bases and J by 5 bases, 9 bases remained unmatched. This CDR3 is CASGGQGDRETQYF. The DNA for the CDR3 is TGTGCCAGCGGGGGACAGGGTGATCGGGAGACCCAGTACTTC.

V usage is TRBV28 and J usage is TRBJ2-7; 12 bases match TRBD2. This CDR3 region has 17 residues. Germline trimming cut 3 bases from V and 4 bases from J; bases unmatched to any gene: 10. The germline CDR1 and CDR2 sequences are MDHEN and SYDVKM. This CDR3 reads CASSFDSRTSGVYEQYF. CDR3 DNA: TGTGCCAGCAGTTTCGATTCGCGGACTAGCGGGGTTTACGAGCAGTACTTC.

This clone was seen a handful of times. The chain is built from TRBV4-2 and TRBJ2-3, with D possibly matching TRBD2 (5 bases). Germline V gene sequence: CDR1 LGHNA, CDR2 YNFKEQ. The CDR3 runs to 17 residues. Trimming left V 0 bases short and J 7 bases short, with 20 bases between. The CDR3: CASSQDLLGKRAYTQYF. The CDR3 DNA reads as TGTGCCAGCAGCCAAGATCTCCTAGGAAAGAGGGCCTATACGCAGTATTTT.

This clone was seen more than once but under ten times. The chain employs TRBV6-5 and TRBJ2-6; D may be TRBD1 (5 bases). The CDR3 spans 15 residues. V was cut by 0 bases and J by 2 bases, with 5 bases left in between. In germline, CDR1 is MNHEY, CDR2 SVGAGI. Here the CDR3 DNA reads TGTGCCAGCAGTTACTCAGGGGCTGGGGCCAACGTCCTGACTTTC. This gives the protein CASSYSGAGANVLTF.

The chain employs TRBV7-2 and TRBJ2-4, with 9 bases identical to TRBD2. J lost 0 bases, V lost 1 base, and 4 bases had no gene match. The CDR3 totals 17 residues. Per the germline V gene, CDR1 is SGHTA and CDR2 is FQGNSA. CDR3 sequence reads: CASSLGILAGAKNIQYF. The CDR3 nucleotides read TGTGCCAGCAGCTTAGGAATACTAGCGGGAGCCAAAAACATTCAGTACTTC.

By proportion, this clone is medium-sized (0.01 to 0.1%). This chain connects TRBV6-1 to TRBJ1-5; 7 positions agree with TRBD1. V was clipped by 4 bases and J by 4 bases; unmatched bases: 7. The CDR3 is 15 amino acids. Germline values: CDR1 MNHNS, CDR2 SASEGT. The CDR3 is CASSADPGGNQPQHF. In DNA, the CDR3 is TGTGCCAGCAGTGCCGACCCAGGGGGTAATCAGCCCCAGCATTTT.

J is TRBJ1-6 and V is TRBV10-3; TRBD1 might be the D (5 bases). The ends were cut back, 3 bases at V and 7 bases at J, with 13 bases in the middle. CDR1 is ENHRY and CDR2 is SYGVKD in the germline V gene. The CDR3 runs to 15 residues. The chain's CDR3 is CAISELQGSNSPLHF. CDR3 nucleotides: TGTGCCATCAGTGAACTCCAGGGATCGAATTCACCCCTCCACTTT.

J is TRBJ2-1 and V is TRBV7-9, with 10 bases matching TRBD1. The CDR3 covers 17 residues. The J segment lost 15 bases and the V segment lost 5 bases, leaving 22 bases of the junction unmatched. CDR1 SEHNR and CDR2 FQNEAQ come from the germline V gene (reference sequence). Here the CDR3 DNA reads TGTGCCAGCAGCGGATCCGGGACAGGGGAGAGGGGGACCTTTGCGTTCTTC. Its translation: CASSGSGTGERGTFAFF.

V gene TRBV11-2 combines with J gene TRBJ2-7, with a tentative D call TRBD1 (6 bases). The CDR3 spans 17 residues. V shed 0 bases and J shed 0 bases, with 15 bases lying between them. Per the germline V gene, CDR1 is SGHAT and CDR2 is FQNNGV. The CDR3 loop is CASSLDDGTPYSYEQYF. Written as DNA, the CDR3 is TGTGCCAGCAGCTTAGACGACGGGACACCCTACTCCTACGAGCAGTACTTC.